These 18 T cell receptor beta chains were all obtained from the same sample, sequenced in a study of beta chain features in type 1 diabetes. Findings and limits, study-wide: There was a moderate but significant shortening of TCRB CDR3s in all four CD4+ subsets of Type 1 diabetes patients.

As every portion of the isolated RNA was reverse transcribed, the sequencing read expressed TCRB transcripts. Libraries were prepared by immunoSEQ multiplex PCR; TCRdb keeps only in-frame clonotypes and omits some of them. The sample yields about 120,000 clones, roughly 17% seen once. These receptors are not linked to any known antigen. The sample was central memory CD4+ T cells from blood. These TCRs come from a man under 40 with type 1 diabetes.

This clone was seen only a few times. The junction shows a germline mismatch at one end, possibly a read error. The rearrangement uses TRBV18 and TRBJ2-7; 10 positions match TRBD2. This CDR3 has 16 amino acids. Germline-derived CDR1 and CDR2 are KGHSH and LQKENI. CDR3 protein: CASSAPASGGVYEQYF. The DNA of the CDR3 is TGTGCCAGCTCAGCACCGGCTAGCGGGGGTGTCTACGAGCAGTACTTC.

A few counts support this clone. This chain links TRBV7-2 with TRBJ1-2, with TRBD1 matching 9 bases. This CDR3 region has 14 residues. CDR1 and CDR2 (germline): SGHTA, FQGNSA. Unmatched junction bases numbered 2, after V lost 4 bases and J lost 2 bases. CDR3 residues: CASSSGQGNYGYTF. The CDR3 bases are TGTGCCAGCAGCTCGGGACAGGGAAACTATGGCTACACCTTC.

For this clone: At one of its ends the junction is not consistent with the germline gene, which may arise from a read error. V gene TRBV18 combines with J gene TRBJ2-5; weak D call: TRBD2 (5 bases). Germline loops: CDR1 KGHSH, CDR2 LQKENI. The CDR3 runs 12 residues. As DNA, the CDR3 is TGTGCCAGCTCACCACAACTAGACGGTGCGGACTTC. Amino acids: CASSPQLDGADF.

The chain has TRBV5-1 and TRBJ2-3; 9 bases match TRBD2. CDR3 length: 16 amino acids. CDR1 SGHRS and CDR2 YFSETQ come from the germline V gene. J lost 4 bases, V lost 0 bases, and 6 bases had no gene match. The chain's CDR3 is CASSLEGGGASDTQYF. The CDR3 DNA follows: TGCGCCAGCAGCTTGGAAGGCGGGGGGGCCTCAGATACGCAGTATTTT.

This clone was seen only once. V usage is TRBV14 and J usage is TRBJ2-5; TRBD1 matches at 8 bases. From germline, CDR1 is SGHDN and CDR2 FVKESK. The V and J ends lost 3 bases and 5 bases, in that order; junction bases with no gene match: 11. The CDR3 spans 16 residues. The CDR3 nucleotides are TGTGCCAGCAGCCATGTCGGACAGGGACCCCGGGAGACCCAGTACTTC. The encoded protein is CASSHVGQGPRETQYF.

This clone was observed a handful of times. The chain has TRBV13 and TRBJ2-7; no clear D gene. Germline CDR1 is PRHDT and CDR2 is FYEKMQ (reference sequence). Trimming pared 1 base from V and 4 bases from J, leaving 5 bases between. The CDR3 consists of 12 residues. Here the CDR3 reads CASSLASYEQYF. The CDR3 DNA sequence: TGTGCCAGCAGCTTAGCGTCTTACGAGCAGTACTTC.

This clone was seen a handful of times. CDR3 in DNA: TGCAGCGTTCCCGCGGCGGGGGGGCCTGAAGCTTTCTTT. It yields the protein CSVPAAGGPEAFF. The chain uses TRBV29-1 and TRBJ1-1; D is possibly TRBD1 (6 bases). The CDR3 length is 13 residues. V was pared by 5 bases and J by 6 bases, with 16 bases between. CDR1 and CDR2 from the germline V gene are SQVTM and ANQGSEA.

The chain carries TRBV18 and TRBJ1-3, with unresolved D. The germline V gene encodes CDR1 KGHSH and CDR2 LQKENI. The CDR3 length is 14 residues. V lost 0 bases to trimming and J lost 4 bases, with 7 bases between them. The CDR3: CASSPPHDGNTIYF. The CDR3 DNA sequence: TGTGCCAGCTCACCACCCCACGACGGAAACACCATATATTTT.

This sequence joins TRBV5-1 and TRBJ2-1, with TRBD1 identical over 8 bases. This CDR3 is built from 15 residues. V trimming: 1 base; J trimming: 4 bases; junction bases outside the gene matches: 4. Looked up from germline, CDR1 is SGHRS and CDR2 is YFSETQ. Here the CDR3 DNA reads TGCGCCAGCAGCTTGAGTCAGGGGGCTTACAATGAGCAGTTCTTC. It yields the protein CASSLSQGAYNEQFF. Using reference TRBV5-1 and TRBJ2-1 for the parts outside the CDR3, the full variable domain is KAGVTQTPRYLIKTRGQQVTLSCSPISGHRSVSWYQQTPGQGLQFLFEYFSETQRNKGNFPGRFSGRQFSNSRSEMNVSTLELGDSALYLCASSLSQGAYNEQFFGPGTRLTVL.

The CDR3: CASMRYGDRVHEQYF. CDR3 nucleotides: TGTGCCAGCATGAGGTACGGGGACAGGGTTCACGAGCAGTACTTC. The genes are TRBV7-2 and TRBJ2-7; 9 bases are shared with TRBD1. The CDR3 has 15 amino acids. V was pared by 7 bases and J by 5 bases, with 12 bases of the junction left unmatched. Germline CDR1 and CDR2: SGHTA and FQGNSA.

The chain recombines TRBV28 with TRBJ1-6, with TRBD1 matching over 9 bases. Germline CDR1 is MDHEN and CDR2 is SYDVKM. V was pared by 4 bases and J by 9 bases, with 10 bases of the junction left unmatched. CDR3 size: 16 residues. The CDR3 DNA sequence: TGTGCCAGCAGTTCGCTGACAGGGGGTGGGGTTTCACCCCTCCACTTT. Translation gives CASSSLTGGGVSPLHF.

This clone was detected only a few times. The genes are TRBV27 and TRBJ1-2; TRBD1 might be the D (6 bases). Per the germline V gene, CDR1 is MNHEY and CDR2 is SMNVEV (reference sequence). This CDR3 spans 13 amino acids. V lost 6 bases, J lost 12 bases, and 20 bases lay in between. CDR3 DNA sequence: TGTGCCAGCAGGCCACAGGGATCATCGTCTGACACCTTC. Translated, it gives CASRPQGSSSDTF.

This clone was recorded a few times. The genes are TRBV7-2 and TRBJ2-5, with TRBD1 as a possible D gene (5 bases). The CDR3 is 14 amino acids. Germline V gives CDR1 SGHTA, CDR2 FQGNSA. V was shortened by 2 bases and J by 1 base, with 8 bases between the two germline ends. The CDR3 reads CASSLWGSQETQYF. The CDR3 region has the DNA TGTGCCAGCAGCTTATGGGGCAGCCAAGAGACCCAGTACTTC.

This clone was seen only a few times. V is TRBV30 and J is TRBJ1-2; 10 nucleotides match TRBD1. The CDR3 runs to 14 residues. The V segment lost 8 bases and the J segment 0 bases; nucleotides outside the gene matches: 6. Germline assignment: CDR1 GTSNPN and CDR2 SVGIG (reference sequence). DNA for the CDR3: TGTGCCAGGGACAGGGGAGACTCTAACTATGGCTACACCTTC. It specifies CARDRGDSNYGYTF.

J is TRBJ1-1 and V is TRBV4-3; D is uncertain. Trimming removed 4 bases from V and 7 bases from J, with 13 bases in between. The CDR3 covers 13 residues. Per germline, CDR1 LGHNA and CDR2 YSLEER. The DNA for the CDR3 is TGCGCCAGCAGCCTCGGGCGGGGTCTTGAAGCTTTCTTT. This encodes CASSLGRGLEAFF.

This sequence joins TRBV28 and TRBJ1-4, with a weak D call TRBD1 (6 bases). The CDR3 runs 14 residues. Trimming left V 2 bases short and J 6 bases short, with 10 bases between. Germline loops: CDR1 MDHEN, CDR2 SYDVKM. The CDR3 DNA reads TGTGCCAGCAGTTTAGGGGGGGCGGATGAAAAACTGTTTTTT. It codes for CASSLGGADEKLFF. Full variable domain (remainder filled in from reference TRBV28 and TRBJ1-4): DVKVTQSSRYLVKRTGEKVFLECVQDMDHENMFWYRQDPGLGLRLIYFSYDVKMKEKGDIPEGYSVSREKKERFSLILESASTNQTSMYLCASSLGGADEKLFFGSGTQLSVL.

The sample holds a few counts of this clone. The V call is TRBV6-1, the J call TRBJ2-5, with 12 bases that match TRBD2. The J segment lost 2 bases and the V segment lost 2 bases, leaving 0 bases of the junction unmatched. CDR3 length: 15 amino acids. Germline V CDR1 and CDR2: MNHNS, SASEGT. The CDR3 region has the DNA TGTGCCAGCAGTGAACTAGCGGGGGGGCAAGAGACCCAGTACTTC. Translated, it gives CASSELAGGQETQYF.

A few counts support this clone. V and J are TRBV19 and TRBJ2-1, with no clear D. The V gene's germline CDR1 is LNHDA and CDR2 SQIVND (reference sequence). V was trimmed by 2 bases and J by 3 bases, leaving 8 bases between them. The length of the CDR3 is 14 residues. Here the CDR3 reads CASSIIGSYNEQFF. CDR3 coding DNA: TGTGCCAGTAGTATAATAGGCAGCTACAATGAGCAGTTCTTC.